What follows describes a single T cell receptor (beta chain). The CDR3 spans 12 residues. Trimming took off 8 bases at V and 7 bases at J, with 12 bases between the two ends. In germline, CDR1 is SNHLY, CDR2 FYNNEI. The record originates from a study of Graves' ophthalmopathy and Graves' hyperthyroidism. The authors amplified TCR beta CDR3 regions from RNA transcripts. A first-round RT-PCR used HTBI primers, followed by a second-round multiplex PCR. TCRdb used MiXCR to reprocess the multiplex PCR reads, holding one entry per CDR3 protein. This table has 300,000 to 350,000 distinct CDR3 sequences, under 20% appearing once.

V gene TRBV2 combines with J gene TRBJ2-4; D is unresolved. The sequenced material came from peripheral blood. This TCR derives from an adult man with Graves' ophthalmopathy. The DNA of the CDR3 is TGTGCCAGCCAGAGGTTTGGGAACATTCAGTACTTC. This gives the protein CASQRFGNIQYF.